This T cell receptor (beta chain) is from a study of T cell responses to AZD1222 COVID-19 vaccine. The CDR3 loop spans 16 amino acids. The germline V gene encodes CDR1 SGHVS and CDR2 FNYEAQ. With V trimmed by 0 bases and J by 1 base, 1 base remained unmatched. Data came from immunoSEQ multiplex PCR; TCRdb stores just in-frame clones and leaves some out. The profile shows roughly 150,000 clones, roughly 92% of them singletons. The sample in question was peripheral blood, obtained on day 0 of AZD1222 vaccination. This chain links TRBV7-6 with TRBJ2-7; 12 bases agree with TRBD2. The sequence derives from an adult in good health. Written as DNA, the CDR3 is TGTGCCAGCAGCTTAGCAGGACTAGCGGGGTCCTACGAGCAGTACTTC. Translation: CASSLAGLAGSYEQYF.